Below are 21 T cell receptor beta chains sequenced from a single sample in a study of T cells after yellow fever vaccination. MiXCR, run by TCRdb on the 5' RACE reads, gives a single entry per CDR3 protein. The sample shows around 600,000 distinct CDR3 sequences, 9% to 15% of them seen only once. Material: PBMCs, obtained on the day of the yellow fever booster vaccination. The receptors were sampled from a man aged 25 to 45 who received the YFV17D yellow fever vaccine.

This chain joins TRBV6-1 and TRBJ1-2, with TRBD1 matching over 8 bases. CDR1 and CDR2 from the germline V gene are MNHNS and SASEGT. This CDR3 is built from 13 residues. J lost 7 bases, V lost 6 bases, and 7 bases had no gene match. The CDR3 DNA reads TGTGCCAGCAGCCCGACAGGGGTCCTTGGCTACACCTTC. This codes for CASSPTGVLGYTF.

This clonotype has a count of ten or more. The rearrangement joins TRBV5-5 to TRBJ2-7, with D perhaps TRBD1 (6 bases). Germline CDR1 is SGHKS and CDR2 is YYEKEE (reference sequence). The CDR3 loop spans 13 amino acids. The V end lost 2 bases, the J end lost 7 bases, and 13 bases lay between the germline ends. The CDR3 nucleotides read TGTGCCAGCAGCTTCTGGGCAGGGGAAGAGCAGTACTTC. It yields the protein CASSFWAGEEQYF. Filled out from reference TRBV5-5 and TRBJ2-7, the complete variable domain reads DAGVTQSPTHLIKTRGQQVTLRCSPISGHKSVSWYQQVLGQGPQFIFQYYEKEERGRGNFPDRFSARQFPNYSSELNVNALLLGDSALYLCASSFWAGEEQYFGPGTRLTVT.

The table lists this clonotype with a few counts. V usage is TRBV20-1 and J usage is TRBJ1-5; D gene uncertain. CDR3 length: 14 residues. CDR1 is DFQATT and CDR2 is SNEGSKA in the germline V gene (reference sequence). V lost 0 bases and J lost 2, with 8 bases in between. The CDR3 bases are TGCAGTGCTAGAGATCTAGCTCGCAATCAGCCCCAGCATTTT. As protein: CSARDLARNQPQHF.

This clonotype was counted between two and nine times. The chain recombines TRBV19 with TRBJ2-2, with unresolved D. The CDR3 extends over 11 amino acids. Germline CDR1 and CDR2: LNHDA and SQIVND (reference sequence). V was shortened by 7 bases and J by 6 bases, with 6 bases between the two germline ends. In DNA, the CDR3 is TGTGCCAGTAAGGTGGCCGGGGAGCTGTTTTTT. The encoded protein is CASKVAGELFF. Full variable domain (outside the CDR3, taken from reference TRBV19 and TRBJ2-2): DGGITQSPKYLFRKEGQNVTLSCEQNLNHDAMYWYRQDPGQGLRLIYYSQIVNDFQKGDIAEGYSVSREKKESFPLTVTSAQKNPTAFYLCASKVAGELFFGEGSRLTVL.

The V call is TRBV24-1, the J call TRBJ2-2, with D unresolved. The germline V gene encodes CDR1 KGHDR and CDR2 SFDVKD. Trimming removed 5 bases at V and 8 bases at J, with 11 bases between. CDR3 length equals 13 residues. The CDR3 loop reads CATSARVEGELFF. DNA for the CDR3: TGTGCCACCAGTGCCCGAGTGGAGGGGGAGCTGTTTTTT.

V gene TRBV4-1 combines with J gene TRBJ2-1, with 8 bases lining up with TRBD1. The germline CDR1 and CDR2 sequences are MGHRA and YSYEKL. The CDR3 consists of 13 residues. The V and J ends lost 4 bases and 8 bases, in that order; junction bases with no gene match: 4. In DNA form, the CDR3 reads TGCGCCAGCAGCCTTGGACAGGGTCATGAGCAGTTCTTC. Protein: CASSLGQGHEQFF.

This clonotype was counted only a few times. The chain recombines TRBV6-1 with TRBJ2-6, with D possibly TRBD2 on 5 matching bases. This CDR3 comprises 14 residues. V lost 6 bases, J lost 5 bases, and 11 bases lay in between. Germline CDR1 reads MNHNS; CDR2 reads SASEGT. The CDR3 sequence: CASSPRGRANVLTF. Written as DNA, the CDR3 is TGTGCCAGCAGCCCCCGGGGAAGGGCCAACGTCCTGACTTTC.

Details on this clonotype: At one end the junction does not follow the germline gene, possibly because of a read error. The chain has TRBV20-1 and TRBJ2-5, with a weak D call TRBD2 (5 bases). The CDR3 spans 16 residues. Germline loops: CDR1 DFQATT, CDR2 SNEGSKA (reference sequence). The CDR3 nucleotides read TGCTGTGCTAGTAAAGGGCCTAGCCCAAACGGAGAGACCCAGTACTTC. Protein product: CCASKGPSPNGETQYF.

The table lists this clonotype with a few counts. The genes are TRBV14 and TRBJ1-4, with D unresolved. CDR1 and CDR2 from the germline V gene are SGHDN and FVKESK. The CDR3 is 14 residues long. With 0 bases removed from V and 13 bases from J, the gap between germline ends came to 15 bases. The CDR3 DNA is TGTGCCAGCAGCCAAGATCGCAGCCCTGGTCGACTGTTTTTT. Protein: CASSQDRSPGRLFF. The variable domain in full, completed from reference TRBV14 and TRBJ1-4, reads EAGVTQFPSHSVIEKGQTVTLRCDPISGHDNLYWYRRVMGKEIKFLLHFVKESKQDESGMPNNRFLAERTGGTYSTLKVQPAELEDSGVYFCASSQDRSPGRLFFGSGTQLSVL.

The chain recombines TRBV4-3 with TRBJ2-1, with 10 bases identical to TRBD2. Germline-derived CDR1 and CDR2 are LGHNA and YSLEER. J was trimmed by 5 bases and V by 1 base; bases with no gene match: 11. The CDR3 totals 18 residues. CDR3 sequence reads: CASSQVGLAGENDNEQFF. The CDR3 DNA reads TGCGCCAGCAGCCAAGTGGGGCTAGCGGGAGAGAACGACAATGAGCAGTTCTTC.

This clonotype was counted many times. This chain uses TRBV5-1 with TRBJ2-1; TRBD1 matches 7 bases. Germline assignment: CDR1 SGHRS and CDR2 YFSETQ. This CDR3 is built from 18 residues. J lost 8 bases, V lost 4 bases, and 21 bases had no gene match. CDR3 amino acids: CASSKEKATGVVRYEQFF. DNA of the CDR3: TGCGCCAGCAGCAAAGAAAAAGCAACAGGGGTAGTAAGGTATGAGCAGTTCTTC.

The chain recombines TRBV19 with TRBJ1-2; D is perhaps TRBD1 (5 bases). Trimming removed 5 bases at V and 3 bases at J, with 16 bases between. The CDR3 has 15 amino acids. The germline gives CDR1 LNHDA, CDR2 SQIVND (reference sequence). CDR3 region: CASSLRVGADYGYTF. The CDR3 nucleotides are TGTGCCAGTAGTCTTAGGGTAGGGGCGGACTATGGCTACACCTTC.

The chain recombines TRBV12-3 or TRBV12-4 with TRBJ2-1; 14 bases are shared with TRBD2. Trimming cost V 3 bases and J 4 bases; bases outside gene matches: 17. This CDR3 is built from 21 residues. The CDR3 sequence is CASSLKTGTSGSFYIYNEQFF. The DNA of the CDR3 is TGTGCCAGCAGTTTGAAAACCGGGACTAGCGGGAGTTTCTATATATACAATGAGCAGTTCTTC.

The CDR3 protein is CASRQDSTEAFF. The DNA of the CDR3 is TGTGCCAGCAGGCAGGACAGTACTGAAGCTTTCTTT. The gene calls are TRBV12-3 or TRBV12-4 and TRBJ1-1, with D maybe TRBD1 (6 bases). The V end was cut by 6 bases, the J end by 5 bases, with 10 bases between. The CDR3 length is 12 residues.

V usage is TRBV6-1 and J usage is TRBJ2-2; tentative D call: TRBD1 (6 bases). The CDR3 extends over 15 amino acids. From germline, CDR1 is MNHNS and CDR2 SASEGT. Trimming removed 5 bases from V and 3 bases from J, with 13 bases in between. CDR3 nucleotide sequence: TGTGCCAGCAGTCGTACAGGGATTGACACCGGGGAGCTGTTTTTT. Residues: CASSRTGIDTGELFF.

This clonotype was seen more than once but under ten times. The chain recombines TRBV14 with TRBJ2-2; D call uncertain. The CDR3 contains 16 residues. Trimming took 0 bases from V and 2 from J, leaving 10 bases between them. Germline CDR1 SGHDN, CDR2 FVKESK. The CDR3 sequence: CASSQEPRINTGELFF. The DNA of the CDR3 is TGTGCCAGCAGCCAAGAACCCCGGATCAACACCGGGGAGCTGTTTTTT.

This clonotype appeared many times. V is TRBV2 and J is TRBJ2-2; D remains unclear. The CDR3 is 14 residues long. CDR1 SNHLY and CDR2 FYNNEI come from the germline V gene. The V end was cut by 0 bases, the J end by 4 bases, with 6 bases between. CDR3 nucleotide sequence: TGTGCCAGCAGTGAAGCGCTTGGCACCGGGGAGCTGTTTTTT. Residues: CASSEALGTGELFF.

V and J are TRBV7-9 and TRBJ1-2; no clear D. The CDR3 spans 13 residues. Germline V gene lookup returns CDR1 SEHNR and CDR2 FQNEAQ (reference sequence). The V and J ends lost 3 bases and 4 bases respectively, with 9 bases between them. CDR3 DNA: TGTGCCAGCAGCTTTGGTTCTGGCTATGGCTACACCTTC. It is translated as CASSFGSGYGYTF.

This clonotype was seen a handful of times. In nucleotides, the CDR3 is TGTGCCAGTAGTATTATGGGCGGGAGGAAATACAATGAGCAGTTCTTC. Its protein is CASSIMGGRKYNEQFF. V is TRBV19 and J is TRBJ2-1, with TRBD2 matching 8 bases. From germline, CDR1 is LNHDA and CDR2 SQIVND (reference sequence). V shed 3 bases and J 4 bases; nucleotides not matched to a gene: 8. There are 16 residues in the CDR3.

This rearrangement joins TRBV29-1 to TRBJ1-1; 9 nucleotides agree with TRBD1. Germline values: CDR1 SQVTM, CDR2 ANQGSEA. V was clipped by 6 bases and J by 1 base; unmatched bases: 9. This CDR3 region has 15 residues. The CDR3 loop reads CSVRIPGQGNTEAFF. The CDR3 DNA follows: TGCAGCGTGCGTATACCGGGACAGGGGAACACTGAAGCTTTCTTT.

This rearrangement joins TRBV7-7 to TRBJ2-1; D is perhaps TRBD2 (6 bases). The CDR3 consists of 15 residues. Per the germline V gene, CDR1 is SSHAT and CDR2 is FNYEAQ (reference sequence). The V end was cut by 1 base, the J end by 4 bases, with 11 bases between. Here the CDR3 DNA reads TGTGCCAGCAGCTTAGGTGCGGGATTTTACAATGAGCAGTTCTTC. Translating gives CASSLGAGFYNEQFF.